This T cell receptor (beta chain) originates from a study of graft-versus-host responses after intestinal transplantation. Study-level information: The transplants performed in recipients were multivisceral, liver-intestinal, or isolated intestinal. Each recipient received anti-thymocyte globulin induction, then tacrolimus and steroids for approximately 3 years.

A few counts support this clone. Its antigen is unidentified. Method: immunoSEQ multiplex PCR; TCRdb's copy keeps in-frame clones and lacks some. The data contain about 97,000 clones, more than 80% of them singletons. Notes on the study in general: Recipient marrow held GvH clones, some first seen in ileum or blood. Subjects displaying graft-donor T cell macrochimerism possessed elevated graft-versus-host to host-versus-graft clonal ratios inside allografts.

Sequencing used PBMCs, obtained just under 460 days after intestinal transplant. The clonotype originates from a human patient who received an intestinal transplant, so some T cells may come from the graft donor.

DNA of the CDR3: TGTGCCAGCAGCGTGGGTGCGGGGTTATACGATACGCAGTATTTT. Protein: CASSVGAGLYDTQYF. The chain is built from TRBV9 and TRBJ2-3; TRBD2 is a possible D gene (6 bases). The CDR3 has 15 amino acids. CDR1 and CDR2 (germline): SGDLS, YYNGEE. V was clipped by 2 bases and J by 6 bases, with 16 bases between them.